The subject of this entry is one T cell receptor beta chain. Its antigen is as yet unknown. Libraries were prepared by immunoSEQ multiplex PCR; TCRdb keeps only in-frame clonotypes and omits some of them. Of under 150,000 clones in the sample, under 95% were seen once. Germline V gene lookup returns CDR1 PRHDT and CDR2 FYEKMQ (reference sequence). Trimming left V 7 bases short and J 6 bases short, with 12 bases between. The CDR3 contains 12 residues. This sample is drawn from a study of cytotoxic CD8 clonotypes in ibrutinib-treated CLL. The study, taken as a whole, reports: Before falling back toward baseline at progression, clonality had risen at the time of ibrutinib response. Sampling schedules were unmatched across sustained-remission and progressing patients.

Sequencing used PBMCs, obtained after 12 months of ibrutinib treatment. The chain employs TRBV13 and TRBJ1-2; a possible D gene is TRBD1 (5 bases). The receptor's source is a human donor with chronic lymphocytic leukemia. For the CDR3, the DNA is TGTGCCAGCAAGGGGAGGGGCCATGGCTACACCTTC. Translation: CASKGRGHGYTF.